The rows below give T cell receptor beta chains drawn from one sample of a study of blood T cell repertoires in COVID-19. Sequenced by immunoSEQ multiplex PCR; TCRdb stores in-frame clones only, minus some. The table includes about 74,000 clones, about 88% detected once. Sequencing input: peripheral blood. The source of these receptors is a man between 65 and 79 years old with active or convalescent COVID-19. The CDR3 runs from the conserved cysteine through the conserved F or W. D genes are given only for firm matches. A clone size is listed for some rows: how often the clone was seen (once, few, many), or a class if it is expanded.

cdr3_aa cdr3_nt v_call clone_size j_call d_call
CAWRGGRGLSEQYF TGTGCCTGGAGGGGGGGCAGGGGGCTTAGCGAGCAGTACTTC TRBV30 - TRBJ2-7 TRBD1
CASSQAGTEYGYTF TGTGCCAGCAGCCAAGCCGGGACAGAGTATGGCTACACCTTC TRBV3-1/TRBV3-2 - TRBJ1-2 TRBD1
CASSLVAGNTGELFF TGTGCCAGCAGCTTAGTAGCGGGGAACACCGGGGAGCTGTTTTTT TRBV7-6 few TRBJ2-2 TRBD2
CASSRTGGLSGNTIYF TGTGCCAGTAGTAGGACAGGGGGCCTCTCTGGAAACACCATATATTTT TRBV19 - TRBJ1-3 TRBD1
CAWSVGAVGYTF TGTGCCTGGAGTGTAGGGGCAGTAGGCTACACCTTC TRBV30 - TRBJ1-2 -
CASSFLTGDTGELFF TGCGCCAGCAGCTTCCTGACAGGGGACACCGGGGAGCTGTTTTTT TRBV5-1 - TRBJ2-2 TRBD1
CASSIGGETQYF TGTGCCAGTAGTATAGGAGGAGAGACCCAGTACTTC TRBV19 - TRBJ2-5 -
CASSLWTSGRAGVETQYF TGCGCCAGCAGCCTATGGACTAGCGGGAGGGCCGGGGTAGAGACCCAGTACTTC TRBV5-1 - TRBJ2-5 TRBD2
CASSISQGTSTF TGTGCCAGTAGTATTTCTCAGGGGACGAGCACCTTC TRBV19 few TRBJ1-2 -
CASSQGQGHYEQYF TGTGCCAGCAGCCAAGGACAGGGGCACTACGAGCAGTACTTC TRBV3-1/TRBV3-2 - TRBJ2-7 TRBD1
CASSLLSGFTDEQFF TGCGCCAGCAGCTTGCTTAGCGGGTTCACCGATGAGCAGTTCTTC TRBV5-1 once TRBJ2-1 TRBD2
CASSDQGWSYNSPLHF TGTGCCAGCAGTGATCAGGGTTGGTCCTATAATTCACCCCTCCACTTT TRBV6-1 - TRBJ1-6 -
CASSERGLHYGYTF TGCGCCAGCAGTGAGAGAGGGTTACACTATGGCTACACCTTC TRBV10-2 - TRBJ1-2 -
CASSFGGGGRKTGELFF TGTGCCAGCAGTTTCGGAGGAGGGGGCAGGAAGACCGGGGAGCTGTTTTTT TRBV27 - TRBJ2-2 -
CASSQDRTSGETQYF TGTGCCAGCAGCCAAGATCGGACTAGCGGGGAGACCCAGTACTTC TRBV3-1/TRBV3-2 - TRBJ2-5 TRBD2
CASSLAGTGGEQYF TGTGCCAGCAGCTTAGCGGGGACAGGGGGCGAGCAGTACTTC TRBV7-9 - TRBJ2-7 TRBD1
CASAGVNSYNEQFF TGTGCCAGCGCCGGGGTTAACTCCTACAATGAGCAGTTCTTC TRBV25-1 - TRBJ2-1 -
CASSSQGAMNTEAFF TGTGCCAGTTCCTCACAGGGGGCGATGAACACTGAAGCTTTCTTT TRBV19 once TRBJ1-1 TRBD1
CASSGGSYEQYF TGTGCCAGCAGTGGGGGCAGCTACGAGCAGTACTTC TRBV2 - TRBJ2-7 -
CASSIVAIADSPLHF TGTGCCAGTAGTATAGTAGCAATAGCTGATTCACCCCTCCACTTT TRBV19 - TRBJ1-6 -
CASSIRTGNANEKLFF TGTGCCAGTAGTATCCGTACAGGGAATGCTAATGAAAAACTGTTTTTT TRBV19 - TRBJ1-4 -
CARRGGYGNYGYTF TGCGCCCGCAGGGGGGGTTATGGGAACTATGGCTACACCTTC TRBV5-1 - TRBJ1-2 TRBD1
CASSYSRGTPYTF TGTGCCAGCAGTTACTCTAGAGGGACTCCCTACACCTTC TRBV6-5 few TRBJ1-2 -
CASSGQGGYEQYF TGTGCCAGTAGCGGACAGGGGGGGTACGAGCAGTACTTC TRBV19 - TRBJ2-7 TRBD1
CASSPQGYEQYF TGTGCCAGCAGTCCTCAGGGCTACGAGCAGTACTTC TRBV2 - TRBJ2-7 -
CASRKADANTGELFF TGTGCCAGCCGGAAAGCGGACGCGAACACCGGGGAGCTGTTTTTT TRBV18 - TRBJ2-2 -
CAWSTGGNQPQHF TGTGCCTGGAGTACAGGGGGGAATCAGCCCCAGCATTTT TRBV30 few TRBJ1-5 TRBD1
CASNGRGELRYGYTF TGTGCCAGCAACGGCAGGGGAGAATTAAGGTATGGCTACACCTTC TRBV5-7 - TRBJ1-2 -
CASIRSGNTEAFF TGTGCCAGCATCCGCAGCGGGAACACTGAAGCTTTCTTT TRBV6-5 - TRBJ1-1 -
CASSSGHGEQYF TGTGCCAGCAGTTCGGGACACGGCGAGCAGTACTTC TRBV6-6 - TRBJ2-7 -
CASRADRAEGNTIYF TGTGCCAGCAGGGCCGACAGGGCTGAGGGAAACACCATATATTTT TRBV6-5 - TRBJ1-3 TRBD1
CASSLTQGSTQYF TGTGCCAGCAGTTTAACGCAGGGGAGTACCCAGTACTTC TRBV27 - TRBJ2-5 -
CASSPGHDSGNTIYF TGTGCCAGCTCACCGGGACATGATTCTGGAAACACCATATATTTT TRBV18 - TRBJ1-3 -
CASSEFPGQAETQYF TGTGCCAGCAGTGAATTTCCTGGACAGGCGGAGACCCAGTACTTC TRBV6-1 - TRBJ2-5 TRBD1
CASRGLSSYNEQFF TGTGCCAGCAGGGGACTCAGCTCCTACAATGAGCAGTTCTTC TRBV6-5 many TRBJ2-1 -
CASSVDRGQNNEKLFF TGTGCCAGCAGTGTTGACAGGGGGCAGAATAATGAAAAACTGTTTTTT TRBV28 - TRBJ1-4 TRBD1
CASSPRVAGGPLTGELFF TGTGCCAGCAGTCCCCGAGTCGCAGGGGGCCCCCTAACCGGGGAGCTGTTTTTT TRBV6-6 - TRBJ2-2 TRBD1
CASSPSDRASYEQYF TGTGCCAGCTCACCCTCGGACAGGGCGTCCTACGAGCAGTACTTC TRBV18 - TRBJ2-7 TRBD1
CASTRTAASGNTIYF TGTGCCAGCACCCGGACAGCCGCTTCTGGAAACACCATATATTTT TRBV3-1/TRBV3-2 - TRBJ1-3 -
CASSAGLAGLRWETQYF TGTGCCAGCAGCGCGGGACTAGCGGGCCTAAGATGGGAGACCCAGTACTTC TRBV7-2 - TRBJ2-5 TRBD2
CASSYSGTGGYEQYF TGTGCCAGCAGTTACTCAGGGACAGGGGGTTACGAGCAGTACTTC TRBV6-5 - TRBJ2-7 TRBD1